This entry lists 23 T cell receptor beta chains sequenced from one sample in a study of T-cell reconstitution after alpha-beta-depleted transplantation in children. Library preparation (for TCRbeta) was performed with unique molecular identifiers. MiXCR, applied by TCRdb to the PCR reads, yields one record per CDR3 protein. The data contain over 550,000 distinct CDR3 sequences, over 9.5% of them singletons. This specimen consisted of PBMCs from the stem cell graft donor, obtained from the stem cell graft. The receptors were gathered from a human donor who donated a stem cell graft to a child with acute myeloid leukemia.

This clonotype occurred many times. The gene calls are TRBV5-6 and TRBJ2-3, with D possibly matching TRBD2 (6 bases). The V end was cut by 2 bases, the J end by 7 bases, with 17 bases between. The CDR3 is 15 residues long. CDR1 and CDR2 from the germline V gene are SGHDT and YYEEEE. Here the CDR3 reads CASSFLAGPTHTQYF. The CDR3 DNA reads TGTGCCAGCAGCTTTCTGGCGGGACCGACCCATACGCAGTATTTT.

This clonotype appeared many times. This chain connects TRBV9 to TRBJ2-4, with 9 nucleotides matching TRBD2. Germline CDR1 and CDR2: SGDLS and YYNGEE. V lost 3 bases to trimming and J lost 6 bases; unmatched junction nucleotides: 4. The CDR3 runs to 14 residues. The DNA for the CDR3 is TGTGCCAGCAGCGCAGCGGGACTAGCAAACATTCAGTACTTC. Encoded protein: CASSAAGLANIQYF. Drawing the rest from reference TRBV9 and TRBJ2-4, the complete variable domain is DSGVTQTPKHLITATGQRVTLRCSPRSGDLSVYWYQQSLDQGLQFLIQYYNGEERAKGNILERFSAQQFPDLHSELNLSSLELGDSALYFCASSAAGLANIQYFGAGTRLSVL.

Points on this clonotype: The junction departs from the called germline gene at one end, perhaps through a read error. The chain combines TRBV9 with TRBJ1-3; TRBD1 matches at 8 bases. This CDR3 region has 15 residues. Germline lookup yields CDR1 SGDLS and CDR2 YYNGEE. CDR3 in amino acids: CASSVEPGQGKTIYF. DNA for the CDR3: TGTGCCAGCAGCGTAGAACCAGGACAGGGAAAGACCATATATTTT.

This chain joins TRBV6-2 or TRBV6-3 and TRBJ2-1; D is unresolved. Trimming removed 5 bases at V and 10 bases at J, with 12 bases between. Germline CDR1 MNHEY, CDR2 SVGEGT. The CDR3 extends over 12 amino acids. CDR3 DNA sequence: TGTGCCAGCAGTCCCCGGGCCCTGGAGCAGTTCTTC. Its protein is CASSPRALEQFF.

DNA for the CDR3: TGTGCCAGCAGTCAAGGTGTGCGAGAACTGTTTTTT. Its protein is CASSQGVRELFF. This sequence joins TRBV28 and TRBJ1-4; no firm D call. Trimming took 5 bases from V and 12 from J, leaving 13 bases between them. In germline, CDR1 is MDHEN, CDR2 SYDVKM. CDR3 length equals 12 residues.

The V and J genes are TRBV20-1 and TRBJ1-4; 8 bases align to TRBD1. CDR1 and CDR2 (germline): DFQATT, SNEGSKA (reference sequence). The J segment lost 8 bases and the V segment lost 0 bases, leaving 5 bases of the junction unmatched. CDR3 length equals 14 residues. The CDR3 DNA follows: TGCAGTGCTAGAGATCAGGGGGCCTACGAAAAACTGTTTTTT. This sequence encodes CSARDQGAYEKLFF.

This clonotype came up many times. This chain connects TRBV12-3 or TRBV12-4 to TRBJ2-5; 8 bases line up with TRBD1. V shed 6 bases, J shed 2 bases, and the junction held 5 bases outside the gene matches. The CDR3 is 14 amino acids. The CDR3 reads CASSQRQGQETQYF. The CDR3 nucleotides read TGTGCCAGCAGCCAGAGACAGGGGCAAGAGACCCAGTACTTC.

The rearrangement joins TRBV28 to TRBJ1-3; tentative D call: TRBD1 (5 bases). The germline V and J ends were trimmed by 4 bases and 1 base, with 11 bases remaining between them. This CDR3 region has 15 residues. CDR1 and CDR2 from the germline V gene are MDHEN and SYDVKM. The DNA for the CDR3 is TGTGCCAGCAGTTCCCCCGGGGGGTCTGGAAACACCATATATTTT. Its protein product is CASSSPGGSGNTIYF.

This clonotype occurred many times. The chain combines TRBV18 with TRBJ2-7; D possibly corresponds to TRBD1 (6 bases). Trimming removed 0 bases at V and 5 bases at J, with 14 bases between. Per germline, CDR1 KGHSH and CDR2 LQKENI. The CDR3 is 15 amino acids. The CDR3 spells CASSPPLPGDHEQYF. The CDR3 region has the DNA TGTGCCAGCTCACCACCGTTGCCAGGGGACCACGAGCAGTACTTC. The full variable domain, in which reference TRBV18 and TRBJ2-7 provide the parts outside the CDR3, is NAGVMQNPRHLVRRRGQEARLRCSPMKGHSHVYWYRQLPEEGLKFMVYLQKENIIDESGMPKERFSAEFPKEGPSILRIQQVVRGDSAAYFCASSPPLPGDHEQYFGPGTRLTVT.

This rearrangement joins TRBV7-8 to TRBJ2-5; TRBD1 is a possible D gene (6 bases). The CDR3 spans 16 residues. The germline V gene encodes CDR1 SGHVS and CDR2 FQNEAQ. V shed 0 bases and J shed 2 bases, with 13 bases lying between them. CDR3 sequence reads: CASSLAIDQGQETQYF. The DNA for the CDR3 is TGTGCCAGCAGCTTAGCAATTGATCAGGGGCAAGAGACCCAGTACTTC.

The chain uses TRBV6-2 or TRBV6-3 and TRBJ1-5, with 9 bases identical to TRBD1. Germline lookup yields CDR1 MNHEY and CDR2 SVGEGT. V lost 7 bases, J lost 7 bases, and 11 bases stayed unmatched. CDR3 size: 15 residues. The CDR3 nucleotides read TGTGCCAGCAAAGGAGGGACAGGGAGCGGACAGCCCCAGCATTTT. Its translation is CASKGGTGSGQPQHF.

This clonotype was recorded many times. The chain recombines TRBV20-1 with TRBJ2-1; D is ambiguous. The V end lost 5 bases, the J end lost 5 bases, and 4 bases lay between the germline ends. The length of the CDR3 is 10 residues. CDR1 and CDR2 (germline): DFQATT, SNEGSKA (reference sequence). The CDR3 region is CSAYHNEQFF. Here the CDR3 DNA reads TGCAGTGCTTATCACAATGAGCAGTTCTTC.

The chain couples TRBV7-3 to TRBJ2-6; no definite D call. The CDR3 extends over 14 amino acids. The germline V and J ends were trimmed by 1 base and 2 bases, with 3 bases remaining between them. Germline V CDR1 and CDR2: SGHTA, FQGTGA. CDR3 region: CASSLNPGANVLTF. Written as DNA, the CDR3 is TGTGCCAGCAGCTTAAACCCTGGGGCCAACGTCCTGACTTTC.

The genes are TRBV6-5 and TRBJ2-2, with D hard to call. This CDR3 has 15 residues. Germline CDR1 and CDR2: MNHEY and SVGAGI. Trimming took off 2 bases at V and 5 bases at J, with 12 bases between the two ends. CDR3 residues: CASSYTPDFTGELFF. CDR3 in DNA: TGTGCCAGCAGTTACACCCCAGACTTTACCGGGGAGCTGTTTTTT.

This clonotype has at least ten counts. This CDR3 is CASSLSGPNEKLFF. Here the CDR3 DNA reads TGTGCCAGCAGTCTTTCGGGCCCTAATGAAAAACTGTTTTTT. The chain combines TRBV28 with TRBJ1-4; D remains unclear. This CDR3 spans 14 amino acids. Trimming pared 5 bases from V and 3 bases from J, leaving 10 bases between. The germline CDR1 and CDR2 sequences are MDHEN and SYDVKM.

This clonotype was counted only a few times. V is TRBV5-1 and J is TRBJ2-2, with 10 bases identical to TRBD1. The V gene's germline CDR1 is SGHRS and CDR2 YFSETQ. The CDR3 extends over 16 amino acids. J lost 4 bases, V lost 3 bases, and 6 bases had no gene match. CDR3 bases: TGCGCCAGCAGCTCCAGGACAGGGGGGAGCACCGGGGAGCTGTTTTTT. It yields the protein CASSSRTGGSTGELFF.

The rearrangement joins TRBV29-1 to TRBJ2-7; weak D call: TRBD2 (6 bases). CDR3 length: 13 residues. Trimming shortened V by 6 bases and J by 4 bases, and 16 bases separated the two germline ends. Germline lookup yields CDR1 SQVTM and CDR2 ANQGSEA. The CDR3 coding sequence is TGCAGCGTCCGGCCGGCAGGAGGGTACGAGCAGTACTTC. This codes for CSVRPAGGYEQYF.

This clonotype has at least ten counts. V is TRBV20-1 and J is TRBJ1-6; D is unclear. The CDR3 sequence is 16 residues long. Germline assignment: CDR1 DFQATT and CDR2 SNEGSKA (reference sequence). V shed 0 bases and J shed 7 bases, with 16 bases lying between them. The CDR3 DNA reads as TGCAGTGCTAGAGATCTCGGGTTTGGATACAATTCACCCCTCCACTTT. This translates into CSARDLGFGYNSPLHF.

The chain combines TRBV30 with TRBJ1-5; D remains unclear. V lost 2 bases and J lost 0, with 5 bases in between. There are 13 residues in the CDR3. The V gene's germline CDR1 is GTSNPN and CDR2 SVGIG (reference sequence). The CDR3 is CAWSPSSNQPQHF. The CDR3 DNA reads TGTGCCTGGAGTCCCAGTAGCAATCAGCCCCAGCATTTT.

This clonotype came up a few times. The chain employs TRBV6-2 or TRBV6-3 and TRBJ2-7; TRBD1 is a possible D gene (6 bases). The ends were cut back, 2 bases at V and 0 bases at J, with 11 bases in the middle. CDR1 and CDR2 from the germline V gene are MNHEY and SVGEGT. The CDR3 is 15 amino acids. CDR3 protein: CASSYLDRFSYEQYF. DNA of the CDR3: TGTGCCAGCAGTTACCTGGACAGATTCTCCTACGAGCAGTACTTC.

This clonotype was counted only a few times. This chain connects TRBV11-2 to TRBJ2-1; TRBD2 aligns across 9 bases. V dropped 5 bases and J dropped 6; count of bases not matched to a gene: 11. From germline, CDR1 is SGHAT and CDR2 FQNNGV. CDR3 length: 16 residues. The CDR3, as DNA: TGTGCCAGCAGCGGAATAGCCGGCGGGAGGGTCAATGAGCAGTTCTTC. This codes for CASSGIAGGRVNEQFF. The variable domain in full, with the rest retrieved from reference TRBV11-2 and TRBJ2-1, is EAGVAQSPRYKIIEKRQSVAFWCNPISGHATLYWYQQILGQGPKLLIQFQNNGVVDDSQLPKDRFSAERLKGVDSTLKIQPAKLEDSAVYLCASSGIAGGRVNEQFFGPGTRLTVL.

A note on this clonotype: This clone may be a read error of a much larger clone one base away. V usage is TRBV9 and J usage is TRBJ2-5; D remains ambiguous. The CDR3 runs to 13 residues. From germline, CDR1 is SGDLS and CDR2 YYNGEE. The CDR3 region is CASSVGVLETQHF. CDR3 DNA: TGTGCCAGCAGCGTAGGAGTCCTGGAGACCCAGCACTTC.

In this sample, this clonotype turned up a few times. The chain joins TRBV29-1 to TRBJ2-7, with no clear D. Trimming took off 6 bases at V and 3 bases at J, with 15 bases between the two ends. The V gene's germline CDR1 is SQVTM and CDR2 ANQGSEA. This CDR3 comprises 13 residues. As DNA, the CDR3 is TGCAGCGTGCGGACCCGGGCGTTCTACGAGCAGTACTTC. Translated: CSVRTRAFYEQYF.